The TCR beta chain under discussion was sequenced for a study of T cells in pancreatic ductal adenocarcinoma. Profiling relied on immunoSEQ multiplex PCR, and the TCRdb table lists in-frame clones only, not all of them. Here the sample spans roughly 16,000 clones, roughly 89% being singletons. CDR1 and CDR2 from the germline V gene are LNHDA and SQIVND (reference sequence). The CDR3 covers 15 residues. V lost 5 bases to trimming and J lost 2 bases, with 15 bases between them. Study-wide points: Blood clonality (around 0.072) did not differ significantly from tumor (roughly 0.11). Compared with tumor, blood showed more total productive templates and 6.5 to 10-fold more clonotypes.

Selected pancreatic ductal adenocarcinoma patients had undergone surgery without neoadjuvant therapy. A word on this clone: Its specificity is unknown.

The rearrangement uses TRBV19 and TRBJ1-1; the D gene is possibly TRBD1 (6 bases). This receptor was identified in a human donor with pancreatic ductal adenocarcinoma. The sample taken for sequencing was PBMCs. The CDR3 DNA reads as TGTGCCAGTAGTTCTGGACAGACCCTAAACACTGAAGCTTTCTTT. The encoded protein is CASSSGQTLNTEAFF.